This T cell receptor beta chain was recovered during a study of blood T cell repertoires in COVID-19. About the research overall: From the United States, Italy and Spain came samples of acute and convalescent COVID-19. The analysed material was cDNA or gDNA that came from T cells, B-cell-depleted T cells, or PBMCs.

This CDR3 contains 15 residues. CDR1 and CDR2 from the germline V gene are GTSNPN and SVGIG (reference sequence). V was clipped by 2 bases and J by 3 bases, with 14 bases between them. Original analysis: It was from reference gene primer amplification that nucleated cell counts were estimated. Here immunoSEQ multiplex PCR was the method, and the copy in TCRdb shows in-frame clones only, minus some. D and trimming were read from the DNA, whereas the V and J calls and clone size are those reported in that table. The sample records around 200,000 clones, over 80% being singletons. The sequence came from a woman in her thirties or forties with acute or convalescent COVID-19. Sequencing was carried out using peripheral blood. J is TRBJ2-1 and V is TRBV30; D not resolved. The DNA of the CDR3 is TGTGCCTGGAGTTTAACTACGACCTTCTACAATGAGCAGTTCTTC. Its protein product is CAWSLTTTFYNEQFF.